This T cell receptor (beta chain) was observed in a study of shared clonotypes between healthy human individuals. Study-wide points: Across subsets, estimated richness was generally greater for naive than for memory populations.

Germline CDR1 reads DFQATT; CDR2 reads SNEGSKA (reference sequence). This CDR3 comprises 10 residues. V lost 2 bases, J lost 2 bases, and 0 bases lay in between. Each cell subset's genomic DNA was divided evenly among several immunoSEQ plates. The repertoire was sequenced with immunoSEQ multiplex PCR; TCRdb's copy has only in-frame clones and lacks some. The sample carries approximately 1,500,000 clones, 95% to 97% recorded once. This clone occurred once. Its antigen is currently unknown. Additional DNA sequences in this sample encode the identical CDR3. The sequenced sample consisted of naive CD4+ T cells sorted from blood. Indicated subset: CD45RA+ positively selected. This receptor was obtained from a man aged 25 to 40 in good health. The V gene is TRBV20-1, the J gene TRBJ1-1; no clear D gene. CDR3 coding DNA: TGCAGTGCTAGAAACACTGAAGCTTTCTTT. Translation gives CSARNTEAFF.